This T cell receptor (beta chain) was identified during a study of somatic mutations in cytotoxic T cells in rheumatoid arthritis. Study-wide background: Flow cytometry sorted some V beta antibody-stained T-cell populations to nearly 100% purity, V beta1+ cells among them being sequenced for TCRB.

This CDR3 region has 15 residues. Germline CDR1 reads KGHSH; CDR2 reads LQKENI. V gave up 6 bases and J gave up 5 bases; unmatched junction bases: 12. Using immunoSEQ multiplex PCR, the repertoire was profiled, and TCRdb retains in-frame clones only, with some absent. The data hold around 6,400 clones, with roughly 76% observed a single time. The control group consisted of about 20 healthy blood donors, whose median age was roughly 54 years (range about 21-80) and of whom over 50% were female. Both CD4+ and CD8+ cells were separated through positive magnetic bead selection, and their purity was verified using flow cytometry.

This chain connects TRBV18 to TRBJ1-2, with TRBD1 matching over 7 bases. This sequence originates from a woman between 45 and 65 years old in good health. Sequencing used CD8+ T cells sorted from blood. The CDR3 DNA sequence: TGTGCCAGCTCGGCCGATCAGACAGGGATTTATGGCTACACCTTC. Residues: CASSADQTGIYGYTF.